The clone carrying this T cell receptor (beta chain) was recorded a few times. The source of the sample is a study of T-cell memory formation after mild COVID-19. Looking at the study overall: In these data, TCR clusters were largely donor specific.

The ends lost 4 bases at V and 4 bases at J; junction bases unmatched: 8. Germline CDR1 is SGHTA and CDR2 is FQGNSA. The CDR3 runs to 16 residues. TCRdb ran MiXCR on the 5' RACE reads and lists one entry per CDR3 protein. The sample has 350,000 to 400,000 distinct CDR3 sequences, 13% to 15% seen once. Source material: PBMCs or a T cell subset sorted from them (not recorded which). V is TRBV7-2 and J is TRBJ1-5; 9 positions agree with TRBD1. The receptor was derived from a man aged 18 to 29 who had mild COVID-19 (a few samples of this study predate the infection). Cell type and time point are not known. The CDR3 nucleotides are TGTGCCAGCAGCTCCCAACAGGGGGCGCAAAATCAGCCCCAGCATTTT. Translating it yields CASSSQQGAQNQPQHF.